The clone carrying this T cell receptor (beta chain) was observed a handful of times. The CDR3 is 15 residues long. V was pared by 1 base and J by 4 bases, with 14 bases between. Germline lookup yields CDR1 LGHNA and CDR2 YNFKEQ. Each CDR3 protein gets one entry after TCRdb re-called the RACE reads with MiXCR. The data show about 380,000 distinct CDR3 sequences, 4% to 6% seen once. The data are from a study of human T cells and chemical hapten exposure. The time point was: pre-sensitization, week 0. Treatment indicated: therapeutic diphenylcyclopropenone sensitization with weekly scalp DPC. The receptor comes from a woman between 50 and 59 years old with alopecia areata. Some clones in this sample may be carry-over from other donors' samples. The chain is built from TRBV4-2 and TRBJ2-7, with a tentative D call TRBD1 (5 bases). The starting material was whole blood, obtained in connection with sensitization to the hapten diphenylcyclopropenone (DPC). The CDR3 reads CASSQGEGVKYEQYF. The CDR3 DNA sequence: TGTGCCAGCAGCCAAGGGGAAGGGGTAAAGTACGAGCAGTACTTC.